This TCR beta chain came from a study of T cell responses to AZD1222 COVID-19 vaccine. Study-level results: Spike-specific TCR breadth and depth were elevated following two AZD1222 doses. As reported, nearly half of all spike-specific TCRs target variant regions that are unmutated. Of the AZD1222 recipients, only six or seven were seropositive at baseline. There were mostly white British donors and more females than males, and clonal diversity was possibly underestimated.

Profiling relied on immunoSEQ multiplex PCR, and the TCRdb table lists in-frame clones only, not all of them. Here the sample spans 70,000 to 90,000 clones, roughly 88% being singletons. CDR3 length: 13 residues. In germline, CDR1 is LNHDA, CDR2 SQIVND (reference sequence). The germline V and J ends were trimmed by 5 bases and 3 bases, with 9 bases remaining between them. About this clone: Its antigen remains unidentified.

The chain recombines TRBV19 with TRBJ2-3, with a possible D match to TRBD2 (5 bases). This specimen was peripheral blood, taken 28 days after the second AZD1222 dose. The sequence derives from an adult who received the AZD1222 COVID-19 vaccine. The CDR3 is CASSPRETDTQYF. The CDR3 DNA reads TGTGCCAGTAGTCCCCGGGAAACAGATACGCAGTATTTT.